This T cell receptor (beta chain) was found in a study of monozygotic twins with cystic fibrosis. Sequencing used immunoSEQ multiplex PCR; TCRdb keeps in-frame clones, though not all of them. The repertoire holds over 25,000 clones, around 96% seen once, with approximately 3% in the top ten. Study observations and caveats: Low clonality (median about 0.0095) suggested a mostly naive repertoire. Age, concordance and disease severity did not associate with shared CDR3 numbers. Unrelated CF individuals shared fewer identical clonotypes than monozygotic CF twins. V usage most resembled the co-twin in 13 of 16 pairs.

CDR1 is SNHLY and CDR2 is FYNNEI in the germline V gene. This CDR3 spans 13 amino acids. Trimming left V 10 bases short and J 7 bases short, with 14 bases between. As for this clone: As yet, its antigen is unknown.

Sequenced: blood. The rearrangement joins TRBV2 to TRBJ1-6, with D uncertain. The clonotype originates from a girl aged 2 to 10 with cystic fibrosis. DNA of the CDR3: TGTGCCAAGACGGGCGCGGAGAATTCACCCCTCCACTTT. Translation: CAKTGAENSPLHF.